The source of this T cell receptor beta chain is a study of blood T cells in healthy people across ages. A note on this clonotype: Its antigen is undetermined. At one end, the junction sequence differs from germline, possibly due to a read error.

Study outcomes and limitations: It was found that TCR beta diversity correlated strongly with the percentage of naive T cells. Calculation of diversity from one million T cells yielded estimates considered to be underestimates.

A second about 7 to 12 cycle PCR used barcoded and J-beta primers. TCRdb analysed the 5' RACE reads with MiXCR anew, one entry per CDR3 protein. The repertoire holds some 790,000 distinct CDR3 sequences, with around 30% as singletons. The sequencing sample was made of blood. This TCR derives from a woman of 80 years or more in good health.

The CDR3 nucleotides read TGTGCCAGCGGATGGACAGGGGCTAATAAAAAACTGTTTTTT. Amino acid sequence: CASGWTGANKKLFF. The V gene is TRBV3-1, the J gene TRBJ1-4, with TRBD1 matching 9 bases. The CDR3 is 14 residues long. Per the germline V gene, CDR1 is LGHDT and CDR2 is YNNKEL (reference sequence).